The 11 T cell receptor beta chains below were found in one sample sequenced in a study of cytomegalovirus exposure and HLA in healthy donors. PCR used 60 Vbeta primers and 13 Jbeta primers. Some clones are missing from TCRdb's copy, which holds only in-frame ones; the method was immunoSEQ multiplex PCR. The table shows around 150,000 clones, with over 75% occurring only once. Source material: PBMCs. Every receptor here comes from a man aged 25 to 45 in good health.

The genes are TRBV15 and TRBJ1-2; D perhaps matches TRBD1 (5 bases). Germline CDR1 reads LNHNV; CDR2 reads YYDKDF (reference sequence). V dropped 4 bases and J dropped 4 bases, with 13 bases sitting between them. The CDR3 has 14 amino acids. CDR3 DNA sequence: TGTGCCACCAGCACTCGGACAACCGGCTATGGCTACACCTTC. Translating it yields CATSTRTTGYGYTF.

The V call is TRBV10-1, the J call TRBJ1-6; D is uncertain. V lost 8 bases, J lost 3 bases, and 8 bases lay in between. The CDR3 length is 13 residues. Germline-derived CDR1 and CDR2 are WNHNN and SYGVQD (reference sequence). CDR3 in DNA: TGCGCCAGCCGGGAGCTCTATAATTCACCCCTCCACTTT. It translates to CASRELYNSPLHF.

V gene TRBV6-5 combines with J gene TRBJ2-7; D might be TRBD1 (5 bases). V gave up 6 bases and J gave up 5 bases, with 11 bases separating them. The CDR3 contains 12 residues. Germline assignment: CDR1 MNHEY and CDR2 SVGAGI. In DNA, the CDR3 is TGTGCCAGCAGCGAGACAGTGAACGAGCAGTACTTC. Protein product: CASSETVNEQYF.

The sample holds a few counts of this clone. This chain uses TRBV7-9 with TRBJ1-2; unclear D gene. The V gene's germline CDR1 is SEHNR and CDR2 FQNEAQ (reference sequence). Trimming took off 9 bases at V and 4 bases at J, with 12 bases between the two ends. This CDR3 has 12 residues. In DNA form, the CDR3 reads TGTGCCAGTCTGGCGTCAGGCTATGGCTACACCTTC. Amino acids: CASLASGYGYTF.

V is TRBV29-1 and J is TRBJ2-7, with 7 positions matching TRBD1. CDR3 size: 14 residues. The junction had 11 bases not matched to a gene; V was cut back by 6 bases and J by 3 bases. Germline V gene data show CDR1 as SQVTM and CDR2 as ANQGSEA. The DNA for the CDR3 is TGCAGCGTGTCCGGGACAAGGGGGCTCTACGAGCAGTACTTC. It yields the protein CSVSGTRGLYEQYF.

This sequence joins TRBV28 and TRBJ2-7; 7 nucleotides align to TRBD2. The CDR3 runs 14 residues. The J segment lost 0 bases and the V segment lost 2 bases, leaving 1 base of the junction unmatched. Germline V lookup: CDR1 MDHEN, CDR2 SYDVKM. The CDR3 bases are TGTGCCAGCAGTTTAGGCGGGAGCTCCTACGAGCAGTACTTC. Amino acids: CASSLGGSSYEQYF.

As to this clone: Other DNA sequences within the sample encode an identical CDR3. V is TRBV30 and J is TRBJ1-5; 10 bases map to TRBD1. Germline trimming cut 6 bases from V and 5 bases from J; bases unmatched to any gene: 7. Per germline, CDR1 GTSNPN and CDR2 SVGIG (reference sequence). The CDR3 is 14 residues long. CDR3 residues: CACSPDRGDQPQHF. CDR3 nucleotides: TGTGCCTGCAGTCCGGACAGGGGGGATCAGCCCCAGCATTTT.

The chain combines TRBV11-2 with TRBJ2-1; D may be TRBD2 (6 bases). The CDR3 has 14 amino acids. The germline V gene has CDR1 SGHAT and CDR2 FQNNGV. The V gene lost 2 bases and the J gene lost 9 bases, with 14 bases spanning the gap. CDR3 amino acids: CASSLHRLDGEQFF. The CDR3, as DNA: TGTGCCAGCAGCTTACACAGACTAGACGGTGAGCAGTTCTTC.

The CDR3 sequence is CASSQGYSNQPQHF. The CDR3 DNA sequence: TGTGCCAGCAGTCAGGGTTATAGCAATCAGCCCCAGCATTTT. V gene TRBV6-5 combines with J gene TRBJ1-5; tentative D call: TRBD1 (5 bases). Germline V gene lookup returns CDR1 MNHEY and CDR2 SVGAGI. The germline V and J ends were trimmed by 5 bases and 0 bases, with 8 bases remaining between them. The CDR3 loop spans 14 amino acids.

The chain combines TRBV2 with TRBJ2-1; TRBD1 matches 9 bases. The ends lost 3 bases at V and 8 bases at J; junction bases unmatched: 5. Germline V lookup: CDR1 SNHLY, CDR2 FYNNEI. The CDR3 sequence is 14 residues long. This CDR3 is CASSEWDRAHEQFF. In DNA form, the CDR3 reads TGTGCCAGCAGTGAGTGGGACAGGGCCCATGAGCAGTTCTTC. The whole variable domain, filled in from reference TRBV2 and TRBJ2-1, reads EPEVTQTPSHQVTQMGQEVILRCVPISNHLYFYWYRQILGQKVEFLVSFYNNEISEKSEIFDDQFSVERPDGSNFTLKIRSTKLEDSAMYFCASSEWDRAHEQFFGPGTRLTVL.

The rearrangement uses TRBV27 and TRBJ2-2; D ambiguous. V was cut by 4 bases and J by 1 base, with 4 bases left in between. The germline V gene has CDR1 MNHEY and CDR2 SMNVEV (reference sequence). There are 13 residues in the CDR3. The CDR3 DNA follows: TGTGCCAGCAGTTATCAGAACACCGGGGAGCTGTTTTTT. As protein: CASSYQNTGELFF.